Shown below are 23 T cell receptor beta chains from a single sample sequenced in a study of graft-versus-host responses after intestinal transplantation. The protocol was immunoSEQ multiplex PCR, while the TCRdb copy is restricted to in-frame clones and leaves out a portion. The data hold approximately 2,200 clones, with about three quarters observed a single time. Once graft tissue had been processed, intraepithelial and lamina propria lymphocytes were released. The sequenced sample was ileum tissue, obtained 18 days after transplant. These receptor sequences come from a human patient who received an intestinal transplant, so some T cells may come from the graft donor.

This clone was recorded only once. CDR3 in amino acids: CASSYVRAGRAYEQYF. The CDR3 region has the DNA TGTGCCAGCAGTTACGTGCGCGCAGGGCGGGCCTACGAGCAGTACTTC. This sequence joins TRBV6-6 and TRBJ2-7; D possibly matches TRBD1 or TRBD2 (5 bases each). Deletions cut 2 bases from V and 2 bases from J, with 16 bases between. CDR1 and CDR2 (germline): MNHNY, SVGAGI (reference sequence). The CDR3 runs 16 residues.

V and J are TRBV7-6 and TRBJ2-7; the match to TRBD1 covers 11 bases. The CDR3 is 14 amino acids. The V segment lost 4 bases and the J segment 3 bases; nucleotides outside the gene matches: 2. Per germline, CDR1 SGHVS and CDR2 FNYEAQ. CDR3 protein: CASSSGTGGYEQYF. The CDR3 DNA reads TGTGCCAGCAGCTCCGGGACAGGGGGCTACGAGCAGTACTTC.

V is TRBV7-2 and J is TRBJ1-2, with 7 bases aligning to TRBD1. Germline CDR1 SGHTA, CDR2 FQGNSA. The CDR3 loop spans 14 amino acids. With V trimmed by 5 bases and J by 2 bases, 5 bases remained unmatched. The CDR3 region is CASSPSTGNYGYTF. For the CDR3, the DNA is TGTGCCAGCAGCCCCTCGACAGGGAACTATGGCTACACCTTC. The variable domain in full, completed from reference TRBV7-2 and TRBJ1-2, reads GAGVSQSPSNKVTEKGKDVELRCDPISGHTALYWYRQSLGQGLEFLIYFQGNSAPDKSGLPSDRFSAERTGGSVSTLTIQRTQQEDSAVYLCASSPSTGNYGYTFGSGTRLTVV.

The CDR3: CASSVSHNHRDTQYF. The CDR3 nucleotides read TGTGCCAGCAGCGTATCCCACAATCACAGGGATACGCAGTATTTT. This chain uses TRBV9 with TRBJ2-3; tentative D call: TRBD1 (5 bases). This CDR3 is built from 15 residues. The V and J ends lost 1 base and 6 bases respectively, with 15 bases between them. CDR1 is SGDLS and CDR2 is YYNGEE in the germline V gene. Looking up the rest from reference TRBV9 and TRBJ2-3 gives the full variable domain: DSGVTQTPKHLITATGQRVTLRCSPRSGDLSVYWYQQSLDQGLQFLIQYYNGEERAKGNILERFSAQQFPDLHSELNLSSLELGDSALYFCASSVSHNHRDTQYFGPGTRLTVL.

The rearrangement joins TRBV11-2 to TRBJ1-3, with unresolved D. The CDR3 contains 14 residues. The germline V and J ends were trimmed by 2 bases and 0 bases, with 5 bases remaining between them. Germline V gene sequence: CDR1 SGHAT, CDR2 FQNNGV. DNA for the CDR3: TGTGCCAGCAGCTTAACGGTCTCTGGAAACACCATATATTTT. This encodes CASSLTVSGNTIYF.

CDR3 region: CASSLAPLAGETGELFF. Here the CDR3 DNA reads TGTGCCAGCAGCTTAGCGCCCCTAGCGGGGGAGACCGGGGAGCTGTTTTTT. V and J are TRBV7-6 and TRBJ2-2, with 10 bases identical to TRBD2. Germline lookup yields CDR1 SGHVS and CDR2 FNYEAQ. CDR3 length: 17 residues. J gave up 5 bases and V 0 bases, and 6 bases lay outside the gene matches.

Here the CDR3 reads CASSLSLAYQETQYF. For the CDR3, the DNA is TGTGCCAGCAGTTTATCTCTAGCCTACCAAGAGACCCAGTACTTC. This chain connects TRBV27 to TRBJ2-5; TRBD2 might be the D (5 bases). The length of the CDR3 is 15 residues. Germline assignment: CDR1 MNHEY and CDR2 SMNVEV (reference sequence). V gave up 0 bases and J gave up 0 bases, with 8 bases separating them.

This chain links TRBV10-2 with TRBJ1-1; D is perhaps TRBD1 (6 bases). This CDR3 is built from 13 residues. Trimming took 0 bases from V and 4 from J, leaving 6 bases between them. Germline CDR1 and CDR2: WSHSY and SAAADI. The CDR3 DNA reads TGCGCCAGCAGTGAGTCAGGGGGCACTGAAGCTTTCTTT. It yields the protein CASSESGGTEAFF.

This clone was counted only a few times. This sequence joins TRBV10-1 and TRBJ2-2; D possibly corresponds to TRBD1 (6 bases). V lost 5 bases and J 7 bases, leaving 17 bases between the germline ends. CDR1 and CDR2 (germline): WNHNN, SYGVQD (reference sequence). The CDR3 contains 15 residues. Here the CDR3 DNA reads TGCGCCAGCAGTTGGCTACAGGGAACGGACGGGGAGCTGTTTTTT. It translates to CASSWLQGTDGELFF.

V gene TRBV18 combines with J gene TRBJ2-5; a possible D gene is TRBD1 (6 bases). CDR1 is KGHSH, CDR2 LQKENI, per germline. This CDR3 is 12 amino acids long. V lost 2 bases, J lost 5 bases, and 6 bases lay in between. The CDR3 reads CASSPGGETQYF. The CDR3 coding sequence is TGTGCCAGCTCACCAGGGGGCGAGACCCAGTACTTC.

This clone was detected a few times. The chain joins TRBV19 to TRBJ1-2; D is perhaps TRBD1 (6 bases). CDR1 is LNHDA and CDR2 is SQIVND in the germline V gene (reference sequence). The ends were cut back, 0 bases at V and 4 bases at J, with 12 bases in the middle. The CDR3 is 15 amino acids. CDR3 in DNA: TGTGCCAGTAGTATAGATGTCGGGGGCCCCTATGGCTACACCTTC. Its protein product is CASSIDVGGPYGYTF.

The V call is TRBV4-3, the J call TRBJ2-4; 11 positions match TRBD2. Germline lookup yields CDR1 LGHNA and CDR2 YSLEER. The junction had 2 bases not matched to a gene; V was cut back by 1 base and J by 6 bases. This CDR3 is 15 amino acids long. The CDR3 protein is CASSQVAGGPNIQYF. CDR3 DNA sequence: TGCGCCAGCAGCCAAGTAGCGGGGGGGCCAAACATTCAGTACTTC.

The chain is built from TRBV7-3 and TRBJ1-1, with D perhaps matching TRBD1 (5 bases). This CDR3 has 14 residues. Germline-derived CDR1 and CDR2 are SGHTA and FQGTGA. V was shortened by 4 bases and J by 5 bases, with 14 bases between the two germline ends. Here the CDR3 DNA reads TGTGCCAGCAGCTCCCGGGGGAGTTTTACTGAAGCTTTCTTT. Amino acid sequence: CASSSRGSFTEAFF.

This clone came up a few times. This rearrangement joins TRBV5-4 to TRBJ2-3; D call uncertain. V was shortened by 1 base and J by 1 base, with 4 bases between the two germline ends. The CDR3 sequence is 13 residues long. The V gene's germline CDR1 is SGHNT and CDR2 YYREEE (reference sequence). CDR3 region: CASSLTGTDTQYF. For the CDR3, the DNA is TGTGCCAGCAGCTTGACAGGCACAGATACGCAGTATTTT.

V is TRBV28 and J is TRBJ1-5, with TRBD1 matching over 7 bases. CDR1 and CDR2 from the germline V gene are MDHEN and SYDVKM. This CDR3 has 15 residues. The V gene end was trimmed by 7 bases and the J gene end by 0 bases; junction bases not matched to a gene: 6. CDR3 in DNA: TGTGCCAGCACTAACAGGGGTTCTAGCAATCAGCCCCAGCATTTT. This encodes CASTNRGSSNQPQHF.

The chain joins TRBV30 to TRBJ1-1; D gene unclear. Germline values: CDR1 GTSNPN, CDR2 SVGIG (reference sequence). The CDR3 totals 14 residues. The germline V and J ends were trimmed by 1 base and 3 bases, with 12 bases remaining between them. The CDR3, as DNA: TGTGCCTGGAGTGGTGGGTATGGGGACACTGAAGCTTTCTTT. Translation gives CAWSGGYGDTEAFF. Full variable domain (outside the CDR3, taken from reference TRBV30 and TRBJ1-1): SQTIHQWPATLVQPVGSPLSLECTVEGTSNPNLYWYRQAAGRGLQLLFYSVGIGQISSEVPQNLSASRPQDRQFILSSKKLLLSDSGFYLCAWSGGYGDTEAFFGQGTRLTVV.

The chain links TRBV9 to TRBJ2-7; TRBD2 aligns across 9 bases. The CDR3 is 15 amino acids. Germline V gene lookup returns CDR1 SGDLS and CDR2 YYNGEE. Germline trimming cut 3 bases from V and 5 bases from J; bases unmatched to any gene: 9. The CDR3 is CASSGLSGGGDEQYF. The DNA of the CDR3 is TGTGCCAGCAGCGGCCTTAGCGGGGGAGGGGACGAGCAGTACTTC.

This chain joins TRBV25-1 and TRBJ2-3; D may match TRBD1 or TRBD2 (5 bases each). CDR3 length equals 16 residues. CDR1 is MGHDK and CDR2 is SYGVNS in the germline V gene. V was cut by 2 bases and J by 0 bases, with 12 bases left in between. The CDR3 sequence is CASSEGARESTDTQYF. DNA of the CDR3: TGTGCCAGCAGTGAAGGGGCCCGGGAAAGCACAGATACGCAGTATTTT.

The rearrangement joins TRBV10-1 to TRBJ2-5, with 14 bases that match TRBD2. The CDR3 has 17 amino acids. Unmatched junction bases numbered 4, after V lost 4 bases and J lost 0 bases. Germline CDR1 reads WNHNN; CDR2 reads SYGVQD (reference sequence). The CDR3 is CASSAGTSGGYQETQYF. CDR3 in DNA: TGCGCCAGCAGTGCCGGGACTAGCGGGGGTTACCAAGAGACCCAGTACTTC.

The chain is built from TRBV30 and TRBJ1-2, with D perhaps matching TRBD1 (6 bases). Trimming shortened V by 4 bases and J by 4 bases, and 10 bases separated the two germline ends. The CDR3 has 12 amino acids. Germline V gene sequence: CDR1 GTSNPN, CDR2 SVGIG (reference sequence). CDR3: CAWTKGGYGYTF. The CDR3 DNA is TGTGCCTGGACGAAAGGGGGCTATGGCTACACCTTC.

The chain combines TRBV13 with TRBJ2-3, with D possibly matching TRBD2 (6 bases). The CDR3 consists of 17 residues. CDR1 is PRHDT, CDR2 FYEKMQ, per germline (reference sequence). The V end was cut by 0 bases, the J end by 0 bases, with 13 bases between. CDR3 sequence reads: CASSLGLARESTDTQYF. CDR3 in DNA: TGTGCCAGCAGCTTAGGACTAGCTCGCGAGAGCACAGATACGCAGTATTTT.

The chain employs TRBV27 and TRBJ2-3; 12 bases agree with TRBD2. Trimming removed 2 bases from V and 3 bases from J; junction bases left unmatched: 6. The CDR3 is 17 amino acids. Germline V gene data show CDR1 as MNHEY and CDR2 as SMNVEV (reference sequence). The CDR3 sequence is CASSLAGLAGMTDTQYF. CDR3 sequence (DNA): TGTGCCAGCAGTTTAGCAGGACTAGCGGGAATGACAGATACGCAGTATTTT.

The V gene is TRBV5-1, the J gene TRBJ1-1, with D unclear. Germline values: CDR1 SGHRS, CDR2 YFSETQ. CDR3 length: 14 amino acids. V lost 3 bases, J lost 7 bases, and 16 bases lay in between. This CDR3 is CASSSSLKGDEAFF. In nucleotides, the CDR3 is TGCGCCAGCAGCTCCTCATTAAAAGGCGATGAAGCTTTCTTT. Filled out from reference TRBV5-1 and TRBJ1-1, the complete variable domain reads KAGVTQTPRYLIKTRGQQVTLSCSPISGHRSVSWYQQTPGQGLQFLFEYFSETQRNKGNFPGRFSGRQFSNSRSEMNVSTLELGDSALYLCASSSSLKGDEAFFGQGTRLTVV.